This T cell receptor (beta chain) originates from a study of OX40 agonist ivuxolimab in advanced cancers. The germline gives CDR1 MNHNS, CDR2 SASEGT. This CDR3 comprises 15 residues. V was clipped by 7 bases and J by 4 bases; unmatched bases: 9. TCRdb keeps only in-frame clones here, not all; method: immunoSEQ multiplex PCR. The sample holds 90,000 to 100,000 clones; over 75% are singletons and the top ten take less than 5%. The sample here was CD4+ or CD8+ T cells sorted from blood, taken in a trial of the OX40 agonist ivuxolimab. This chain joins TRBV6-1 and TRBJ1-2; TRBD1 aligns across 10 bases. This receptor was identified in an adult with an advanced solid tumor such as melanoma, head and neck, liver or kidney cancer. For the CDR3, the DNA is TGTGCCAGCAACGAGGGGACAGGGGCCTTCTATGGCTACACCTTC. Translation: CASNEGTGAFYGYTF.